The present T cell receptor (beta chain) was sequenced within a study of regulatory T cells in long-lasting Graves disease. Findings of the study overall: Thyroid tissue was not studied; only peripheral blood was.

As to time point: newly diagnosed GD, antithyroid drugs for less than 3 months. The TCR library was made from RNA that had been extracted from PBMCs in TRIzol. An endocrinology unit in Xi'an, China, supplied the patients. Concerning this clonotype itself: Antigen unknown.

This CDR3 comprises 13 residues. Looked up from germline, CDR1 is SQVTM and CDR2 is ANQGSEA. Deletions cut 4 bases from V and 4 bases from J, with 8 bases between. Construction of the TCR beta libraries employed iRepertoire HTBI primers in conjunction with Arm-PCR of CDR3 regions. TCRdb used MiXCR to reprocess the multiplex PCR reads, holding one entry per CDR3 protein. The repertoire includes more than 450,000 distinct CDR3 sequences, about 16% of them detected once, and approximately 12% sits in the top ten. This same sample was also part of a study on T cells in Graves' hyperthyroidism and ophthalmopathy. That source adds: Diagnoses were established using clinical symptoms, serum thyroxine and TRAb, thyroid ultrasound and orbital computed tomography.

The chain joins TRBV29-1 to TRBJ2-6; TRBD2 might be the D (6 bases). The sequence was obtained from a man in his forties or fifties with Graves disease. The source was peripheral blood mononuclear cells (PBMCs), collected at new diagnosis, from a patient treated with antithyroid drugs. CDR3 region: CSVGGAGANVLTF. The CDR3 DNA reads TGCAGCGTTGGCGGGGCGGGGGCCAACGTCCTGACTTTC.